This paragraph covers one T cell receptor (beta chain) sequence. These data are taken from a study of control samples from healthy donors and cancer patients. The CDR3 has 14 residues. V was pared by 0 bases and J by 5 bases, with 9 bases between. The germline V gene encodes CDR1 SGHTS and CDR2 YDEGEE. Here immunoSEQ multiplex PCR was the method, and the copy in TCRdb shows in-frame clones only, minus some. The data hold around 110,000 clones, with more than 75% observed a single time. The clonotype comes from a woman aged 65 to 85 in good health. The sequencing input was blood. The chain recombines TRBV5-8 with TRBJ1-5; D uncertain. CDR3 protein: CASSLVNPDQPQHF. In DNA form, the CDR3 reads TGTGCCAGCAGCTTGGTAAATCCGGATCAGCCCCAGCATTTT.